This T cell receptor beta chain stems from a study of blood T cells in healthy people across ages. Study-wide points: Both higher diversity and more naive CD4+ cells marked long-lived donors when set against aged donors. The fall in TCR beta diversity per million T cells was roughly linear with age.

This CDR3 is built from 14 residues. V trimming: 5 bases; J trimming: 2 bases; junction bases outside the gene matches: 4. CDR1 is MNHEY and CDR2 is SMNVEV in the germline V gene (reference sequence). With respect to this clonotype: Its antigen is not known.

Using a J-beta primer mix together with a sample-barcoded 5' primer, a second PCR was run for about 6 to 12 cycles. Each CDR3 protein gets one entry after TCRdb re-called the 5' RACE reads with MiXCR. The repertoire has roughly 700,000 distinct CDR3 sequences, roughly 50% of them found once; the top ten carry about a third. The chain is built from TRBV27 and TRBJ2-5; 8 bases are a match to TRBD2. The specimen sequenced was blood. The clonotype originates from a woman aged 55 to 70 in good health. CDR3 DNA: TGTGCCAGCAGTAGCGGGAGAGGGCAAGAGACCCAGTACTTC. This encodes CASSSGRGQETQYF.